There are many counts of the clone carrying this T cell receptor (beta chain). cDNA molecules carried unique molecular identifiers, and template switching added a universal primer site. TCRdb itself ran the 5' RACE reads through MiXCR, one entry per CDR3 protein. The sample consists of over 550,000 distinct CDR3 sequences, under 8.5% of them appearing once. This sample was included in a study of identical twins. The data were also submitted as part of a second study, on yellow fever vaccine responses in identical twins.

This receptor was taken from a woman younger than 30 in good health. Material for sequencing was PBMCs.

CDR3 DNA: TGTGCCAGCAGTTCGGGACATCTCACAGATACGCAGTATTTT. Translating gives CASSSGHLTDTQYF. The chain uses TRBV12-3 or TRBV12-4 and TRBJ2-3; perhaps TRBD1 as D (6 bases). V lost 4 bases and J 2 bases, leaving 10 bases between the germline ends. The CDR3 covers 14 residues.